Listed here are 29 T cell receptor beta chains from one sample, sequenced in a study of T-cell reconstitution after alpha-beta-depleted transplantation in children. During its preparation, the TCRbeta library received unique molecular identifiers. MiXCR, run by TCRdb on the PCR reads, gives a single entry per CDR3 protein. The table has about 980,000 distinct CDR3 sequences, roughly 29% seen once. Sample: PBMCs, mostly from graft donor cells, taken 360 days after TCRalphabeta/CD19-depleted stem cell transplant. These receptors were obtained from a boy under two years old who had a stem cell transplant for SCID, so the T cells may come from the graft donor.

The chain joins TRBV29-1 to TRBJ1-1; D uncertain. The germline V and J ends were trimmed by 4 bases and 1 base, with 10 bases remaining between them. CDR3 length: 13 residues. From germline, CDR1 is SQVTM and CDR2 ANQGSEA. The CDR3 protein is CSVGLRPNTEAFF. CDR3 in DNA: TGCAGCGTTGGTCTCAGGCCGAACACTGAAGCTTTCTTT.

This chain connects TRBV20-1 to TRBJ1-6; no clear D gene. Germline values: CDR1 DFQATT, CDR2 SNEGSKA (reference sequence). Trimming removed 0 bases from V and 8 bases from J, with 11 bases in between. The CDR3 has 14 residues. CDR3 in DNA: TGCAGTGCTAGAGATGACACAGAAGATTCACCCCTCCACTTT. It translates to CSARDDTEDSPLHF.

A few counts support this clonotype. The chain is built from TRBV5-1 and TRBJ2-4; a weak D match, TRBD2 (5 bases). Per the germline V gene, CDR1 is SGHRS and CDR2 is YFSETQ. V was trimmed by 4 bases and J by 8 bases, leaving 16 bases between them. The CDR3 consists of 14 residues. CDR3 nucleotide sequence: TGCGCCAGCAGCCTACCTGGACTTATCGACATTCAGTACTTC. Amino acids: CASSLPGLIDIQYF.

The V call is TRBV20-1, the J call TRBJ2-1; possibly TRBD2 for D (6 bases). The CDR3 runs to 14 residues. V was trimmed by 2 bases and J by 8 bases, leaving 16 bases between them. Germline V gene sequence: CDR1 DFQATT, CDR2 SNEGSKA (reference sequence). The CDR3 coding sequence is TGCAGTGCTAGAAAGGCAACGGAGGGAGATGAGCAGTTCTTC. Residues: CSARKATEGDEQFF.

The rearrangement links TRBV4-1 to TRBJ2-7; the D is unclear. Germline V gene data show CDR1 as MGHRA and CDR2 as YSYEKL. V lost 2 bases to trimming and J lost 2 bases, with 13 bases between them. This CDR3 region has 15 residues. DNA of the CDR3: TGCGCCAGCAGCCAACGGCCGGGTGACCCCTACGAGCAGTACTTC. Residues: CASSQRPGDPYEQYF.

This chain connects TRBV10-1 to TRBJ1-5; D ambiguous. Germline V gene lookup returns CDR1 WNHNN and CDR2 SYGVQD (reference sequence). Trimming stripped 4 bases from V and 0 bases from J, with 4 bases between. This CDR3 region has 13 residues. CDR3 protein: CASSGHSNQPQHF. The CDR3 bases are TGCGCCAGCAGTGGGCATAGCAATCAGCCCCAGCATTTT.

V and J are TRBV25-1 and TRBJ2-6, with 8 bases matching TRBD1. From germline, CDR1 is MGHDK and CDR2 SYGVNS. The CDR3 contains 15 residues. V shed 5 bases and J 4 bases; nucleotides not matched to a gene: 4. For the CDR3, the DNA is TGTGCCAGCAGTCAGGGGGCCTCCGGGGCCAACGTCCTGACTTTC. Translation: CASSQGASGANVLTF.

This chain connects TRBV3-1 to TRBJ2-7; 9 bases map to TRBD1. CDR1 and CDR2 from the germline V gene are LGHDT and YNNKEL (reference sequence). The CDR3 runs to 20 residues. With 0 bases clipped from V and 2 bases from J, the junction kept 17 bases outside the gene matches. CDR3 nucleotides: TGTGCCAGCAGCCAAGAAAGGCCGAACCTGGGGACAGGGCTGACCTACGAGCAGTACTTC. The encoded protein is CASSQERPNLGTGLTYEQYF.

The V call is TRBV4-2, the J call TRBJ2-7; TRBD1 aligns across 11 bases. Germline CDR1 is LGHNA and CDR2 is YNFKEQ. V shed 4 bases, J shed 4 bases, and the junction held 6 bases outside the gene matches. CDR3 length: 15 amino acids. Here the CDR3 reads CASSPRTGGEYEQYF. CDR3 bases: TGTGCCAGCAGCCCCAGGACAGGGGGCGAATACGAGCAGTACTTC.

This clonotype was seen a few times. J is TRBJ2-3 and V is TRBV10-3; D may be TRBD2 (6 bases). This CDR3 spans 14 amino acids. V was trimmed by 6 bases and J by 3 bases, leaving 13 bases between them. Germline CDR1 ENHRY, CDR2 SYGVKD. The CDR3 protein is CAISWAGGTDTQYF. The DNA of the CDR3 is TGTGCCATCAGCTGGGCAGGAGGGACAGATACGCAGTATTTT.

This clonotype was found a few times. This chain connects TRBV18 to TRBJ2-5, with D perhaps TRBD1 or TRBD2 (6 bases each). V lost 2 bases, J lost 4 bases, and 14 bases lay in between. This CDR3 is 15 amino acids long. Germline loops: CDR1 KGHSH, CDR2 LQKENI. CDR3 nucleotide sequence: TGTGCCAGCTCACCAGAAACAGGGAGGCGAGAGACCCAGTACTTC. Translation gives CASSPETGRRETQYF.

The chain recombines TRBV20-1 with TRBJ2-5, with D possibly TRBD1 on 5 matching bases. This CDR3 is built from 15 residues. Germline V gives CDR1 DFQATT, CDR2 SNEGSKA (reference sequence). The CDR3: CSSGHDSWVRETQYF. In DNA form, the CDR3 reads TGCAGCTCTGGTCACGACAGTTGGGTTCGTGAGACCCAGTACTTC.

This clonotype was detected a few times. The rearrangement joins TRBV20-1 to TRBJ2-1; D is perhaps TRBD2 (7 bases). Trimming cost V 3 bases and J 7 bases, with 19 bases left between them. Germline CDR1 reads DFQATT; CDR2 reads SNEGSKA (reference sequence). The length of the CDR3 is 15 residues. For the CDR3, the DNA is TGCAGTGCTAGGACCGGGGGCTTCGGGGGGAATGAGCAGTTCTTC. It translates to CSARTGGFGGNEQFF.

The V gene is TRBV5-1, the J gene TRBJ2-1, with 8 positions matching TRBD1. In germline, CDR1 is SGHRS, CDR2 YFSETQ. V shed 0 bases and J 6 bases; nucleotides not matched to a gene: 5. The CDR3 runs to 15 residues. The CDR3 is CASSLGQGILNEQFF. The CDR3 coding sequence is TGCGCCAGCAGCTTGGGACAGGGGATTCTCAATGAGCAGTTCTTC.

This clonotype was recorded at least ten times. The chain recombines TRBV7-4 with TRBJ2-7, with 7 bases matching TRBD1. CDR1 is SGHVT and CDR2 is SQSDAQ in the germline V gene. V lost 1 base and J lost 4; bases outside the gene matches: 1. There are 13 residues in the CDR3. The DNA of the CDR3 is TGTGCCAGCAGCTTAGAACAGGGGTACGAGCAGTACTTC. Amino acid sequence: CASSLEQGYEQYF.

The V and J genes are TRBV10-3 and TRBJ1-5; tentatively, D is TRBD1 (5 bases). The CDR3 has 16 residues. Trimming stripped 0 bases from V and 4 bases from J, with 13 bases between. Germline lookup yields CDR1 ENHRY and CDR2 SYGVKD. Written as DNA, the CDR3 is TGTGCCATCAGTGAGTCGAAAGGGGTAAGGAATCAGCCCCAGCATTTT. This sequence encodes CAISESKGVRNQPQHF.

The chain uses TRBV12-3 or TRBV12-4 and TRBJ2-3; 8 nucleotides line up with TRBD2. The CDR3 spans 14 residues. Germline trimming cut 8 bases from V and 2 bases from J; bases unmatched to any gene: 6. The CDR3 sequence: CASWIAGTTDTQYF. The CDR3 nucleotides read TGTGCCAGCTGGATAGCGGGAACCACAGATACGCAGTATTTT.

This clonotype has only a few counts. The chain links TRBV7-6 to TRBJ1-1; D ambiguous. The V gene's germline CDR1 is SGHVS and CDR2 FNYEAQ. V lost 4 bases and J lost 0, with 6 bases in between. The CDR3 contains 13 residues. The DNA of the CDR3 is TGTGCCAGCAGCTCCATTGTGAACACTGAAGCTTTCTTT. Its protein product is CASSSIVNTEAFF.

This chain connects TRBV20-1 to TRBJ1-1; D ambiguous. The CDR3 contains 14 residues. V lost 0 bases, J lost 1 base, and 9 bases lay in between. Germline CDR1 DFQATT, CDR2 SNEGSKA (reference sequence). This chain's CDR3 is CSARDWGKNTEAFF. CDR3 DNA: TGCAGTGCTAGAGATTGGGGAAAGAACACTGAAGCTTTCTTT.

This clonotype was detected only a few times. The V gene is TRBV12-3 or TRBV12-4, the J gene TRBJ2-1; D may be TRBD1 (5 bases). V shed 6 bases and J shed 0 bases, with 18 bases lying between them. The CDR3 sequence is 17 residues long. The CDR3 DNA is TGTGCCAGCAGGACAGATAGAAGATTAAGCTCCTACAATGAGCAGTTCTTC. It codes for CASRTDRRLSSYNEQFF.

The DNA for the CDR3 is TGTGCCAGCAGCTTATTCGGCAGCAACACTGAAGCTTTCTTT. The encoded protein is CASSLFGSNTEAFF. The chain carries TRBV7-8 and TRBJ1-1; the D is unclear. Per germline, CDR1 SGHVS and CDR2 FQNEAQ. This CDR3 spans 14 amino acids. The V gene lost 2 bases and the J gene lost 2 bases, with 9 bases spanning the gap.

This clonotype was seen a handful of times. This chain uses TRBV5-1 with TRBJ2-2, with D unclear. V was cut by 5 bases and J by 0 bases, with 11 bases left in between. Per germline, CDR1 SGHRS and CDR2 YFSETQ. CDR3 length: 15 amino acids. CDR3 loop: CASSNWQANTGELFF. The CDR3 nucleotides read TGCGCCAGCAGTAACTGGCAGGCGAACACCGGGGAGCTGTTTTTT.

This clonotype has just a few counts. The rearrangement uses TRBV4-1 and TRBJ2-2; 7 positions match TRBD1. The V gene end was trimmed by 4 bases and the J gene end by 1 base; junction bases not matched to a gene: 6. The CDR3 spans 16 residues. Germline loops: CDR1 MGHRA, CDR2 YSYEKL. The DNA for the CDR3 is TGCGCCAGCAGCCCCCGGACAGGCTGGAACACCGGGGAGCTGTTTTTT. Its translation: CASSPRTGWNTGELFF.

This clonotype was counted only a few times. The J gene is TRBJ1-5, the V gene TRBV20-1; tentative D call: TRBD1 (6 bases). V was shortened by 5 bases and J by 10 bases, with 21 bases between the two germline ends. The CDR3 covers 14 residues. CDR1 and CDR2 (germline): DFQATT, SNEGSKA (reference sequence). This CDR3 is CSALRGNPGTPQHF. CDR3 bases: TGCAGTGCTCTCAGGGGCAACCCCGGGACACCCCAGCATTTT.

The table lists this clonotype with a few counts. This chain uses TRBV9 with TRBJ2-7, with a possible D match to TRBD1 (6 bases). Germline-derived CDR1 and CDR2 are SGDLS and YYNGEE. V lost 0 bases and J 3 bases, leaving 10 bases between the germline ends. The CDR3 totals 14 residues. CDR3 protein: CASSVGTGNYEQYF. The CDR3 coding sequence is TGTGCCAGCAGCGTAGGAACAGGGAACTACGAGCAGTACTTC.

This clonotype has only a few counts. The chain is built from TRBV14 and TRBJ1-2; D call uncertain. Germline CDR1 reads SGHDN; CDR2 reads FVKESK. There are 13 residues in the CDR3. The V and J ends lost 4 bases and 3 bases respectively, with 9 bases between them. CDR3 in DNA: TGTGCCAGCAGCCCCTTTCCACACTATGGCTACACCTTC. Its translation: CASSPFPHYGYTF. Using reference TRBV14 and TRBJ1-2 for the parts outside the CDR3, the full variable domain is EAGVTQFPSHSVIEKGQTVTLRCDPISGHDNLYWYRRVMGKEIKFLLHFVKESKQDESGMPNNRFLAERTGGTYSTLKVQPAELEDSGVYFCASSPFPHYGYTFGSGTRLTVV.

The chain links TRBV7-7 to TRBJ2-2; D is ambiguous. Trimming shortened V by 5 bases and J by 7 bases, and 14 bases separated the two germline ends. The CDR3 consists of 14 residues. The germline gives CDR1 SSHAT, CDR2 FNYEAQ (reference sequence). This chain's CDR3 is CASSPRQVGGELFF. Written as DNA, the CDR3 is TGTGCCAGCAGCCCCCGGCAGGTGGGCGGGGAGCTGTTTTTT.

The V gene is TRBV12-3 or TRBV12-4, the J gene TRBJ1-5; TRBD1 agrees at 8 bases. The length of the CDR3 is 18 residues. Unmatched junction bases numbered 11, after V lost 4 bases and J lost 0 bases. CDR3 DNA: TGTGCCAGCAGTTCACGGACAGGGAAGGAGTATAGCAATCAGCCCCAGCATTTT. Protein: CASSSRTGKEYSNQPQHF.

J is TRBJ1-2 and V is TRBV24-1, with unresolved D. Germline V gene data show CDR1 as KGHDR and CDR2 as SFDVKD. The CDR3 covers 13 residues. V was clipped by 3 bases and J by 8 bases, with 12 bases between them. The CDR3 coding sequence is TGTGCCACCAGTGATGATGATATCGCCGGCTACACCTTC. Its protein product is CATSDDDIAGYTF.